One sample yielded the 20 T cell receptor beta chains listed below, sequenced in a study of CD8+CD57+ T cells in acquired aplastic anemia. Genomic DNA provided the template from which TCR beta VDJ and CDR3 profiles were obtained. TCRdb processed the reads anew with MiXCR; each CDR3 protein has one entry. The table includes roughly 180,000 distinct CDR3 sequences, just over 45% detected once. Sequenced input: sorted CD4+, CD8+, or CD8+CD57+ T cells (not recorded which) from PBMCs. These TCRs come from a human donor in good health.

This clonotype was counted ten times or more. The J gene is TRBJ1-1, the V gene TRBV20-1; D is unresolved. V lost 5 bases to trimming and J lost 11 bases, with 18 bases between them. The germline CDR1 and CDR2 sequences are DFQATT and SNEGSKA (reference sequence). This CDR3 has 12 residues. The CDR3, as DNA: TGCAGTGCTTCGCCTCAAGTGCTTAAGGCTTTCTTT. Amino acid sequence: CSASPQVLKAFF.

This clonotype was observed many times. The J gene is TRBJ2-5, the V gene TRBV20-1; 11 bases align to TRBD2. Germline V gives CDR1 DFQATT, CDR2 SNEGSKA (reference sequence). The CDR3 is 13 residues long. V was pared by 5 bases and J by 4 bases, with 3 bases of the junction left unmatched. The CDR3 loop is CSAFGLAGETQYF. In nucleotides, the CDR3 is TGCAGTGCTTTCGGACTAGCGGGAGAGACCCAGTACTTC.

The chain employs TRBV5-1 and TRBJ2-1; 8 bases line up with TRBD2. V dropped 0 bases and J dropped 6; count of bases not matched to a gene: 11. The CDR3 covers 17 residues. Germline V gene lookup returns CDR1 SGHRS and CDR2 YFSETQ. CDR3 protein: CASSLDNSGLGRNEQFF. The DNA of the CDR3 is TGCGCCAGCAGCTTGGACAACTCGGGACTAGGGCGCAATGAGCAGTTCTTC.

There are many counts of this clonotype. The chain combines TRBV6-1 with TRBJ2-6; a possible D gene is TRBD1 (6 bases). This CDR3 is built from 15 residues. Per the germline V gene, CDR1 is MNHNS and CDR2 is SASEGT. V was trimmed by 4 bases and J by 2 bases, leaving 9 bases between them. The DNA of the CDR3 is TGTGCCAGCAGTGGAGGGGGTACTGGGGCCAACGTCCTGACTTTC. Translation: CASSGGGTGANVLTF.

This clonotype has at least ten counts. The rearrangement links TRBV25-1 to TRBJ1-4; D call uncertain. V gave up 4 bases and J gave up 7 bases, with 4 bases separating them. Per the germline V gene, CDR1 is MGHDK and CDR2 is SYGVNS. CDR3 length: 11 residues. The DNA for the CDR3 is TGTGCCAGCAGTGTCTCTGAAAAACTGTTTTTT. Protein sequence: CASSVSEKLFF.

The rearrangement links TRBV5-4 to TRBJ1-1; a possible D gene is TRBD1 (5 bases). V was trimmed by 4 bases and J by 2 bases, leaving 12 bases between them. In germline, CDR1 is SGHNT, CDR2 YYREEE (reference sequence). CDR3 length equals 14 residues. The CDR3 DNA reads as TGTGCCAGCAGCCTGGGGACGGGAAACACTGAAGCTTTCTTT. As protein: CASSLGTGNTEAFF. Looking up the rest from reference TRBV5-4 and TRBJ1-1 gives the full variable domain: ETGVTQSPTHLIKTRGQQVTLRCSSQSGHNTVSWYQQALGQGPQFIFQYYREEENGRGNFPPRFSGLQFPNYSSELNVNALELDDSALYLCASSLGTGNTEAFFGQGTRLTVV.

The table lists this clonotype with many counts. The rearrangement links TRBV6-5 to TRBJ2-5; a possible D gene is TRBD2 (6 bases). The CDR3 totals 12 residues. The germline V gene encodes CDR1 MNHEY and CDR2 SVGAGI. The V end lost 6 bases, the J end lost 3 bases, and 8 bases lay between the germline ends. CDR3: CASRRGKETQYF. The CDR3, as DNA: TGTGCCAGCAGACGGGGGAAAGAGACCCAGTACTTC.

The chain combines TRBV9 with TRBJ2-7; 9 positions agree with TRBD2. The CDR3 loop spans 15 amino acids. In germline, CDR1 is SGDLS, CDR2 YYNGEE. Losses at the gene ends were 0 bases for V and 2 bases for J; bases not matched to a gene: 3. The chain's CDR3 is CASSVGLAGAYEQYF. DNA for the CDR3: TGTGCCAGCAGCGTAGGCTTAGCGGGGGCCTACGAGCAGTACTTC.

This clonotype has just one count. A much larger clone lies a single base off, so this may be a read error. The chain links TRBV6-5 to TRBJ1-3; no definite D call. The germline V gene encodes CDR1 MNHEY and CDR2 SVGAGI. The CDR3 consists of 15 residues. Here the CDR3 DNA reads TGTGCCAGCAGTTACTCATCAAGCGGTGGAAACGCCATATATTTT. Protein: CASSYSSSGGNAIYF.

The V gene is TRBV10-3, the J gene TRBJ2-5; possibly TRBD1 or TRBD2 for D (5 bases each). Per germline, CDR1 ENHRY and CDR2 SYGVKD. V shed 6 bases and J shed 1 base, with 9 bases lying between them. The CDR3 is 13 amino acids. The CDR3 protein is CAIRGPPQETQYF. DNA for the CDR3: TGTGCCATCAGGGGACCGCCCCAAGAGACCCAGTACTTC.

This chain connects TRBV2 to TRBJ1-6; a weak D match, TRBD1 (5 bases). CDR3 length: 15 amino acids. Germline V CDR1 and CDR2: SNHLY, FYNNEI. Trimming left V 3 bases short and J 6 bases short, with 12 bases between. CDR3 bases: TGTGCCAGCAGTGAGGGCAGGGCTATTAATTCACCCCTCCACTTT. Its translation: CASSEGRAINSPLHF.

The chain joins TRBV10-3 to TRBJ1-5; TRBD1 matches at 9 bases. CDR3 length equals 14 residues. Germline CDR1 reads ENHRY; CDR2 reads SYGVKD. V dropped 10 bases and J dropped 0; count of bases not matched to a gene: 4. The CDR3 region has the DNA TGTGCCACCTGGGACAGGGATAGCAATCAGCCCCAGCATTTT. Its protein is CATWDRDSNQPQHF.

The chain links TRBV6-2 or TRBV6-3 to TRBJ2-7; D not resolved. Per the germline V gene, CDR1 is MNHEY and CDR2 is SVGEGT. The V end lost 6 bases, the J end lost 7 bases, and 10 bases lay between the germline ends. This CDR3 has 11 residues. This CDR3 reads CASSAPREQYF. CDR3 nucleotides: TGTGCCAGCAGCGCTCCTCGAGAGCAGTACTTC.

The chain has TRBV18 and TRBJ1-2; D is unclear. CDR1 and CDR2 (germline): KGHSH, LQKENI. CDR3 size: 12 residues. V lost 3 bases to trimming and J lost 3 bases, with 5 bases between them. CDR3 bases: TGTGCCAGCTCACCTATGGACTATGGCTACACCTTC. Its protein product is CASSPMDYGYTF.

CDR3 bases: TGTGCCTGTACCTCCGGGACTACTTTTAACAATGAGCAGTTCTTC. Its translation is CACTSGTTFNNEQFF. V gene TRBV30 combines with J gene TRBJ2-1, with TRBD2 matching 7 bases. Trimming removed 6 bases from V and 5 bases from J; junction bases left unmatched: 13. CDR1 is GTSNPN, CDR2 SVGIG, per germline (reference sequence). The CDR3 loop spans 15 amino acids.

At least ten counts were recorded for this clonotype. V usage is TRBV19 and J usage is TRBJ1-3; tentatively, D is TRBD1 (6 bases). Trimming cost V 5 bases and J 0 bases, with 14 bases left between them. CDR3 length: 16 residues. Germline V gene sequence: CDR1 LNHDA, CDR2 SQIVND (reference sequence). DNA of the CDR3: TGTGCCAGTAGTCGGGGGGGCAGCGGCTCTGGAAACACCATATATTTT. This gives the protein CASSRGGSGSGNTIYF. Combining the CDR3 with reference TRBV19 and TRBJ1-3 gives the whole variable domain DGGITQSPKYLFRKEGQNVTLSCEQNLNHDAMYWYRQDPGQGLRLIYYSQIVNDFQKGDIAEGYSVSREKKESFPLTVTSAQKNPTAFYLCASSRGGSGSGNTIYFGEGSWLTVV.

V usage is TRBV20-1 and J usage is TRBJ2-7; 11 nucleotides match TRBD2. There are 12 residues in the CDR3. The ends lost 7 bases at V and 5 bases at J; junction bases unmatched: 4. Germline assignment: CDR1 DFQATT and CDR2 SNEGSKA (reference sequence). For the CDR3, the DNA is TGCAGTGGTAGCGGGGGGGCTCACGAGCAGTACTTC. It encodes CSGSGGAHEQYF.

The rearrangement links TRBV12-3 or TRBV12-4 to TRBJ1-3, with D unclear. V was pared by 6 bases and J by 4 bases, with 10 bases between. This CDR3 has 13 amino acids. The DNA of the CDR3 is TGTGCCAGCAGGCAGATAGCGGGAAACACCATATATTTT. This encodes CASRQIAGNTIYF.

This clonotype was found many times. The rearrangement uses TRBV4-3 and TRBJ1-4; 8 positions agree with TRBD1. V lost 3 bases and J lost 5; bases outside the gene matches: 8. CDR1 is LGHNA, CDR2 YSLEER, per germline. The CDR3 runs to 16 residues. Here the CDR3 reads CASSHGQGRGNEKLFF. The CDR3 DNA reads TGCGCCAGCAGCCATGGACAGGGTCGGGGGAATGAAAAACTGTTTTTT.

CDR3 protein: CASSDEGRGTEAFF. CDR3 DNA sequence: TGTGCCAGCAGTGATGAGGGGCGGGGCACTGAAGCTTTCTTT. The V and J genes are TRBV6-1 and TRBJ1-1; D perhaps matches TRBD1 (5 bases). V was clipped by 3 bases and J by 4 bases, with 12 bases between them. This CDR3 is built from 14 residues. CDR1 and CDR2 from the germline V gene are MNHNS and SASEGT.